A selection of T cell receptor beta chains follows, all from one sample in a study of technical replicates of blood from a handful of donors. Sequenced by immunoSEQ multiplex PCR; TCRdb stores in-frame clones only, minus some. The data contain about 75,000 clones, 91% of them singletons. What was sequenced was T cells isolated from PBMCs. These receptors all stem from a human donor in good health. Some clones in this sample may be carry-over from other donors' samples. Both conserved end residues are part of each CDR3. D genes are given only for firm matches. Clone size is shown for a subset of rows, as once, few, many or a class of expanded clone.

d_call: NA; clone_size: NA; cdr3_length: 14; j_call: TRBJ1-3; v_call: TRBV11-2; cdr3_aa: CASSRRQISNTIYF; cdr3_nt: TGTGCCAGCAGCCGAAGACAAATCTCAAACACCATATATTTT
d_call: NA; clone_size: once; cdr3_length: 14; j_call: TRBJ1-1; v_call: TRBV4-3; cdr3_aa: CASSQDSFNTEAFF; cdr3_nt: TGCGCCAGCAGCCAAGACAGTTTTAACACTGAAGCTTTCTTT
d_call: TRBD1; clone_size: once; cdr3_length: 16; j_call: TRBJ2-7; v_call: TRBV11-1; cdr3_aa: CASSPGQDMLFYEQYF; cdr3_nt: TGTGCCAGCAGCCCGGGACAGGACATGCTATTCTACGAGCAGTACTTC
d_call: TRBD2; clone_size: NA; cdr3_length: 15; j_call: TRBJ2-3; v_call: TRBV5-1; cdr3_aa: CASNPGLAGGVTQYF; cdr3_nt: TGCGCCAGCAACCCGGGGCTAGCGGGAGGTGTGACGCAGTATTTT
d_call: TRBD2; clone_size: NA; cdr3_length: 15; j_call: TRBJ2-7; v_call: TRBV7-2; cdr3_aa: CASSLGRLAGAGQYF; cdr3_nt: TGTGCCAGCAGCTTAGGGAGACTAGCGGGAGCGGGGCAGTACTTC
d_call: NA; clone_size: once; cdr3_length: 14; j_call: TRBJ2-3; v_call: TRBV6-5; cdr3_aa: CASRTGESTDTQYF; cdr3_nt: TGTGCCAGCAGAACCGGGGAGTCCACAGATACGCAGTATTTT
d_call: NA; clone_size: NA; cdr3_length: 16; j_call: TRBJ1-2; v_call: TRBV4-1; cdr3_aa: CASSQGEGIGNYGYTF; cdr3_nt: TGCGCCAGCAGCCAAGGCGAGGGTATAGGTAACTATGGCTACACCTTC
d_call: NA; clone_size: NA; cdr3_length: 16; j_call: TRBJ1-1; v_call: TRBV7-9; cdr3_aa: CASSLGDNLMNTEAFF; cdr3_nt: TGTGCCAGCAGCTTAGGGGACAACCTTATGAACACTGAAGCTTTCTTT
d_call: TRBD2; clone_size: NA; cdr3_length: 14; j_call: TRBJ2-5; v_call: TRBV6-5; cdr3_aa: CASSMSSGQETQYF; cdr3_nt: TGTGCCAGCAGTATGTCTAGCGGCCAAGAGACCCAGTACTTC
d_call: NA; clone_size: NA; cdr3_length: 13; j_call: TRBJ2-7; v_call: TRBV27; cdr3_aa: CASSHGGSYEQYF; cdr3_nt: TGTGCCAGCAGTCACGGGGGCTCCTACGAGCAGTACTTC
d_call: NA; clone_size: NA; cdr3_length: 17; j_call: TRBJ1-1; v_call: TRBV29-1; cdr3_aa: CSVQGWPGLSMNTEAFF; cdr3_nt: TGCAGCGTACAGGGTTGGCCGGGATTGTCTATGAACACTGAAGCTTTCTTT